This T cell receptor beta chain was observed in a study of T cell repertoires and HLA-DP antigens. For the study at large: Transduced HeLa cells presented HLA-DP to CD4+ T cells. Overall study results and limits: Total CD4+ responders were stimulated by HeLa antigen-presenting cells.

Negative selection yielded untouched CD4+ T cells of average about 98% purity. The CDR3 consists of 15 residues. Trimming shortened V by 2 bases and J by 4 bases, and 12 bases separated the two germline ends. Germline V lookup: CDR1 SNHLY, CDR2 FYNNEI. Notes on this clone: What it binds is not known.

Using immunoSEQ multiplex PCR, the repertoire was profiled, and TCRdb retains in-frame clones only, with some absent. The sample lists about 73,000 clones, just under 80% occurring once. The source of this sequence is a man in his sixties in good health and CMV-seronegative. The V and J genes are TRBV2 and TRBJ1-5; perhaps TRBD1 as D (6 bases). The specimen was CD4+ T cells from PBMCs. The CDR3 loop reads CASSEKGHLNQPQHF. CDR3 nucleotide sequence: TGTGCCAGCAGTGAAAAGGGACACCTTAATCAGCCCCAGCATTTT.